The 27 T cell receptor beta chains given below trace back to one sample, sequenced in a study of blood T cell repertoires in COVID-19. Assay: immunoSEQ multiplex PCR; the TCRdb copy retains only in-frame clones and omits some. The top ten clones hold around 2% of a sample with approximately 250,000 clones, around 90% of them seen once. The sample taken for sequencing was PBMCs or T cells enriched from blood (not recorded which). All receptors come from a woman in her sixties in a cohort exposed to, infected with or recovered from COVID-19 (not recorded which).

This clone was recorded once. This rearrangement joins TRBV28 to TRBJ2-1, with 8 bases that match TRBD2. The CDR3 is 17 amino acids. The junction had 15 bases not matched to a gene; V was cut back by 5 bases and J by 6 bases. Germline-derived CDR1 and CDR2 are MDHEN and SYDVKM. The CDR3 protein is CASSPRSGTRRVNEQFF. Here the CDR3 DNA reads TGTGCCAGCAGTCCCAGATCCGGGACTAGAAGGGTCAATGAGCAGTTCTTC.

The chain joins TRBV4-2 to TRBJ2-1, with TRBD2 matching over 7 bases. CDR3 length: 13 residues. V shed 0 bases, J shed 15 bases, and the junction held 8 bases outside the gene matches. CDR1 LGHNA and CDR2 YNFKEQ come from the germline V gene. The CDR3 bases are TGTGCCAGCAGCCAAGATCTTAAACTAGCGAGGTTCTTC. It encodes CASSQDLKLARFF.

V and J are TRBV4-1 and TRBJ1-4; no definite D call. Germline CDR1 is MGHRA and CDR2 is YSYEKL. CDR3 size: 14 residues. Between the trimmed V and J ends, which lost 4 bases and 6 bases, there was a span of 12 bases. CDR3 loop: CASSPRRLDEKLFF. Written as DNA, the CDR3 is TGCGCCAGCAGCCCGCGTCGATTAGATGAAAAACTGTTTTTT.

The CDR3 reads CASSPQGAGTDTQYF. The CDR3 DNA follows: TGTGCCAGCTCGCCTCAGGGGGCAGGCACAGATACGCAGTATTTT. V gene TRBV18 combines with J gene TRBJ2-3; 8 nucleotides line up with TRBD1. The CDR3 contains 15 residues. Germline loops: CDR1 KGHSH, CDR2 LQKENI. Losses at the gene ends were 6 bases for V and 1 base for J; bases not matched to a gene: 6.

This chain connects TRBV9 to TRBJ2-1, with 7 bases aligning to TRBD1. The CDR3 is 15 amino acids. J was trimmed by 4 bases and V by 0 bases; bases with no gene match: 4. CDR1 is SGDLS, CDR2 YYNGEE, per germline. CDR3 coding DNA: TGTGCCAGCAGCGTAGGGGGACAGTTTTACAATGAGCAGTTCTTC. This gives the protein CASSVGGQFYNEQFF.

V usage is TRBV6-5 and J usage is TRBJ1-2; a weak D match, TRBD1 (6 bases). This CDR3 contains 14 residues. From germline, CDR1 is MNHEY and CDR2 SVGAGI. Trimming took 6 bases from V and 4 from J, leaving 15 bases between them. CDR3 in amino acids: CASSPQGQIYGYTF. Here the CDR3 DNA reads TGTGCCAGCAGCCCCCAGGGGCAGATCTATGGCTACACCTTC.

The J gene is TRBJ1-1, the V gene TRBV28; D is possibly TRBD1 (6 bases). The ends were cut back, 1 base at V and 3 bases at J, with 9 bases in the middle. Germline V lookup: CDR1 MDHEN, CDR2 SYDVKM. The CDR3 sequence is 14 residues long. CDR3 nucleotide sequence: TGTGCCAGCAGTTTATATCCAGGGGACACTGAAGCTTTCTTT. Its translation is CASSLYPGDTEAFF.

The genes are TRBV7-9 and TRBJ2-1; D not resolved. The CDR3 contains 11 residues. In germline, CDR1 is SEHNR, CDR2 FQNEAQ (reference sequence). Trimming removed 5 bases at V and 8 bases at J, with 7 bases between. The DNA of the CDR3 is TGTGCCAGCAGCCCCAATTATGAGCAGTTCTTC. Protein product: CASSPNYEQFF.

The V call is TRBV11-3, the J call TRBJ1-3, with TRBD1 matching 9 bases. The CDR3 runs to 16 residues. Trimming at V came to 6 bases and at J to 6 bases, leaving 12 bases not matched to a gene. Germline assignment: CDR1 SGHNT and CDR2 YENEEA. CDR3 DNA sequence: TGTGCCAGCAGTTATCAGGACAGGGGTTCCCAAAACACCATATATTTT. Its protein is CASSYQDRGSQNTIYF.

In DNA, the CDR3 is TGTGCCAGCAGTGGCGGGAATGACTACGAGCAGTACTTC. Its protein is CASSGGNDYEQYF. The rearrangement uses TRBV2 and TRBJ2-7, with D possibly matching TRBD2 (6 bases). Trimming took off 4 bases at V and 3 bases at J, with 10 bases between the two ends. Looked up from germline, CDR1 is SNHLY and CDR2 is FYNNEI. The CDR3 runs to 13 residues. The whole variable domain, filled in from reference TRBV2 and TRBJ2-7, reads EPEVTQTPSHQVTQMGQEVILRCVPISNHLYFYWYRQILGQKVEFLVSFYNNEISEKSEIFDDQFSVERPDGSNFTLKIRSTKLEDSAMYFCASSGGNDYEQYFGPGTRLTVT.

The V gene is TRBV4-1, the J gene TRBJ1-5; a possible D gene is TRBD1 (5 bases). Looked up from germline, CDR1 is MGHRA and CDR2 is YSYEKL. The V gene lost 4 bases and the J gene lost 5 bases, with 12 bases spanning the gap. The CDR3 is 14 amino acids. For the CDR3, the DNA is TGCGCCAGCAGCCCCTGGAAGGGGTATCAGCCCCAGCATTTT. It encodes CASSPWKGYQPQHF.

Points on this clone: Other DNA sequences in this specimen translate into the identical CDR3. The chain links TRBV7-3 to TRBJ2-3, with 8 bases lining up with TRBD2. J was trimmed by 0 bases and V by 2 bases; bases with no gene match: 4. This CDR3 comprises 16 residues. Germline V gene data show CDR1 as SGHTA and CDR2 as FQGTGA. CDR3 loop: CASSLGLAGSTDTQYF. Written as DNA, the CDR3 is TGTGCCAGCAGCTTAGGGCTAGCGGGTAGCACAGATACGCAGTATTTT. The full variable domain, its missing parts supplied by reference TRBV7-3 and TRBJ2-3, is GAGVSQTPSNKVTEKGKYVELRCDPISGHTALYWYRQSLGQGPEFLIYFQGTGAADDSGLPNDRFFAVRPEGSVSTLKIQRTERGDSAVYLCASSLGLAGSTDTQYFGPGTRLTVL.

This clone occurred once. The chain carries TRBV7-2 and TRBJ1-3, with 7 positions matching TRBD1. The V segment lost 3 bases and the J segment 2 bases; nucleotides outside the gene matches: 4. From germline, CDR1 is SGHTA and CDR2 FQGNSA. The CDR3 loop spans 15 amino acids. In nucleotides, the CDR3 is TGTGCCAGCAGCTTGCGACAGGGTGCTGGAAACACCATATATTTT. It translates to CASSLRQGAGNTIYF.

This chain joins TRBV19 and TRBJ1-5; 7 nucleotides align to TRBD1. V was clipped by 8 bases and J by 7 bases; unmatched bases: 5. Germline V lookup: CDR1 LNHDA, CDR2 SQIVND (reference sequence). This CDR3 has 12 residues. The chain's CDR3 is CASQTGAQPQHF. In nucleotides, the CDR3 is TGTGCCAGTCAAACAGGGGCCCAGCCCCAGCATTTT.

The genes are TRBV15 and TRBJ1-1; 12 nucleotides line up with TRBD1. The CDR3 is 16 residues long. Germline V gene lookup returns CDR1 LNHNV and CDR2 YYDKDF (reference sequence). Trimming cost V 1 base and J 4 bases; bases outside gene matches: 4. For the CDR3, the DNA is TGTGCCACCAGCAGAGGGGGGACAGGGGGCGTCACTGAAGCTTTCTTT. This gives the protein CATSRGGTGGVTEAFF.

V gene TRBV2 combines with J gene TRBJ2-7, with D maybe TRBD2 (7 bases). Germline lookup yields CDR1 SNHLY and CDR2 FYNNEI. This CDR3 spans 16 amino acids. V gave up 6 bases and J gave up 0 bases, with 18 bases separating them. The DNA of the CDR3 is TGTGCCAGCAGCGCCCGGCCGGGGGGCCGCTCCTACGAGCAGTACTTC. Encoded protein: CASSARPGGRSYEQYF.

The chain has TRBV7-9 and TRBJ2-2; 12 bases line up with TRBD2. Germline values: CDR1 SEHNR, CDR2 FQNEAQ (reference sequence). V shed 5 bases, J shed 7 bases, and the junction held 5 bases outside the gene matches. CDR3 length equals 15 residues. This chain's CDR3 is CASSMPGLAGGELFF. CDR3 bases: TGTGCCAGCAGCATGCCGGGACTAGCGGGCGGGGAGCTGTTTTTT.

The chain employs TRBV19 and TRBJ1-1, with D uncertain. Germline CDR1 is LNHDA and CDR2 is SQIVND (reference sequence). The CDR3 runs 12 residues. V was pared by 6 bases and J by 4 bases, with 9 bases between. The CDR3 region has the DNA TGTGCCAGTAGCTCAAGGAGCACTGAAGCTTTCTTT. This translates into CASSSRSTEAFF.

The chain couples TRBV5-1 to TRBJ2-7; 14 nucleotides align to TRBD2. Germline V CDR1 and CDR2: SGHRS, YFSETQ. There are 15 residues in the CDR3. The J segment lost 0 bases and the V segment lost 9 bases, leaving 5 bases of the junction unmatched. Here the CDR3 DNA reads TGCGCCACCAGGGGGACTAGCGGGAGCTCCTACGAGCAGTACTTC. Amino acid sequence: CATRGTSGSSYEQYF.

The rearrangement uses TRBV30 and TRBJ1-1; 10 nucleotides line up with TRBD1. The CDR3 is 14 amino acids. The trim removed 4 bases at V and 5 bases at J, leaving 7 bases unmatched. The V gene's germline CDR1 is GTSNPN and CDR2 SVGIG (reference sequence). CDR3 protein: CAWTSGTGDTEAFF. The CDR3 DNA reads TGTGCCTGGACCTCCGGGACAGGGGATACTGAAGCTTTCTTT.

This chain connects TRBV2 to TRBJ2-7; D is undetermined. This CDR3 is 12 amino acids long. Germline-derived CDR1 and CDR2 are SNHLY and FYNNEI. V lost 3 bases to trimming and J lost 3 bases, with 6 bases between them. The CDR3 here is CASSDQDYEQYF. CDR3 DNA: TGTGCCAGCAGTGATCAGGACTACGAGCAGTACTTC.

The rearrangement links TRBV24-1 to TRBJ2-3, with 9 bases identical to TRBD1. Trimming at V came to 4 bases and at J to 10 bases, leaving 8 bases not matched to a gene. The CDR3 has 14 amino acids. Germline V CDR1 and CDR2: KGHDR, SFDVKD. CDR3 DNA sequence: TGTGCCACCAGTGACTCCGGGACAGGGCAGGCGCAGTATTTT. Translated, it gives CATSDSGTGQAQYF.

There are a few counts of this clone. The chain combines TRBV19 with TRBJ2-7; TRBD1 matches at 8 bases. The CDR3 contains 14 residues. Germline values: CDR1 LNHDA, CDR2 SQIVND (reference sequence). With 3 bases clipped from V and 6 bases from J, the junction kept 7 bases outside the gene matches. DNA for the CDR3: TGTGCCAGTAGTATGAAGGCAGGGGGCTCCGAGCAGTACTTC. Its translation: CASSMKAGGSEQYF.

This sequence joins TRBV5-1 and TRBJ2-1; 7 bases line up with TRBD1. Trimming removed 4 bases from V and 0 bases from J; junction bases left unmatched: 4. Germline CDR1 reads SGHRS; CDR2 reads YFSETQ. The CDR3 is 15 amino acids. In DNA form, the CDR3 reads TGCGCCAGCAGCCCAGGGGGATTCTCCTACAATGAGCAGTTCTTC. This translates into CASSPGGFSYNEQFF.

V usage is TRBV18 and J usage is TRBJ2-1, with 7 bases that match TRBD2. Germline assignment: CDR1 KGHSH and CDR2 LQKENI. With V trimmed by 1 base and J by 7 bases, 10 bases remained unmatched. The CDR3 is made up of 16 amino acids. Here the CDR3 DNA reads TGTGCCAGCTCACCACTCGGACGGGAGGTAAGGAATGAGCAGTTCTTC. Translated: CASSPLGREVRNEQFF.

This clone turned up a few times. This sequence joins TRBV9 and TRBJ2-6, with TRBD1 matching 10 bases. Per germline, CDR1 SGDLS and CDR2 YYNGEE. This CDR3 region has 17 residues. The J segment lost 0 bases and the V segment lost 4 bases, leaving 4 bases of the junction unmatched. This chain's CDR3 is CASSRTGGFSGANVLTF. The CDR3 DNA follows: TGTGCCAGCAGCAGGACAGGGGGGTTCTCTGGGGCCAACGTCCTGACTTTC.

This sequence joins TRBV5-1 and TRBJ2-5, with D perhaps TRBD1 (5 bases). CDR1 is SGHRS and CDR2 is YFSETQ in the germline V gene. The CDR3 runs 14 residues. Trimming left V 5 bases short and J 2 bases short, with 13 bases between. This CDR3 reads CASRSGHPQETQYF. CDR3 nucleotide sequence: TGCGCCAGCAGGTCAGGACACCCGCAAGAGACCCAGTACTTC.